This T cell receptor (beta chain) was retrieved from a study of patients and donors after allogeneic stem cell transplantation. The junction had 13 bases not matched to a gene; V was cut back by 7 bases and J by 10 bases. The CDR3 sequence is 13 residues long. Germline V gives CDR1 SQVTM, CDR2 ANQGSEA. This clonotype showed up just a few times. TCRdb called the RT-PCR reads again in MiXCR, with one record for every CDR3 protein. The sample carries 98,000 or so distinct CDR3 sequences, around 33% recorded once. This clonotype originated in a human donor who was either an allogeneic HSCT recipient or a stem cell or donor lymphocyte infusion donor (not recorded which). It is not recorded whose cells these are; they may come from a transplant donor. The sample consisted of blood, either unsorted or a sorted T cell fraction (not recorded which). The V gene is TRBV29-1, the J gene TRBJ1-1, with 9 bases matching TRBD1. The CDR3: CSAWTGEASGAFF. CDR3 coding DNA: TGCAGCGCGTGGACAGGGGAGGCCTCGGGAGCTTTCTTT.